The TCR beta chain under discussion was sequenced for a study of T cell changes during pregnancy in multiple sclerosis. This clone appeared once. Assay: immunoSEQ multiplex PCR; the TCRdb copy retains only in-frame clones and omits some. The sample has tens of thousands of clones; about 90% are singletons. This material consisted of peripheral blood, taken after pregnancy. This TCR was sampled from a female donor in good health, enrolled as a control in a pregnancy study.

DNA of the CDR3: TGCGCCAGCAGCCAAGATCCGGCCGGGACAGGGGGATACAATGAGCAGTTCTTC. Translating it yields CASSQDPAGTGGYNEQFF. The chain couples TRBV4-3 to TRBJ2-1; 11 bases align to TRBD1. CDR3 size: 18 residues. V lost 0 bases, J lost 4 bases, and 8 bases stayed unmatched. Germline lookup yields CDR1 LGHNA and CDR2 YSLEER.